The next 22 T cell receptor beta chains were all read from a single sample in a study of cytomegalovirus exposure and HLA in healthy donors. With 60 Vbeta and 13 Jbeta primers, the PCR was carried out. Clones were sequenced by immunoSEQ multiplex PCR, and TCRdb holds only the in-frame ones, with some missing. The sample records approximately 100,000 clones, more than 60% being singletons. Sequenced material: PBMCs. Every receptor here comes from a man aged 60-69 years in good health and CMV-seropositive.

The gene calls are TRBV7-3 and TRBJ2-7; TRBD2 is a possible D gene (5 bases). Germline CDR1 reads SGHTA; CDR2 reads FQGTGA. There are 13 residues in the CDR3. V was pared by 5 bases and J by 3 bases, with 11 bases between. CDR3 in DNA: TGTGCCAGCAGCCCCGCGGGCCGCTACGAGCAGTACTTC. Residues: CASSPAGRYEQYF.

The V call is TRBV5-4, the J call TRBJ2-3; 8 bases agree with TRBD1. With V trimmed by 4 bases and J by 2 bases, 6 bases remained unmatched. CDR3 length: 15 amino acids. The germline V gene has CDR1 SGHNT and CDR2 YYREEE (reference sequence). CDR3 bases: TGTGCCAGCAGCCCAGGACAGGGCAACACAGATACGCAGTATTTT. Its translation: CASSPGQGNTDTQYF.

CDR3 sequence (DNA): TGTGCCAGCAGCCTCCTAGCGGGGGGTACACAATATCGTGAGCAGTTCTTC. Protein: CASSLLAGGTQYREQFF. The chain joins TRBV7-3 to TRBJ2-1, with TRBD2 matching over 11 bases. The CDR3 runs to 17 residues. With V trimmed by 5 bases and J by 9 bases, 15 bases remained unmatched. Germline CDR1 is SGHTA and CDR2 is FQGTGA.

This clone came up a few times. The rearrangement joins TRBV19 to TRBJ2-7; the D gene is possibly TRBD2 (6 bases). CDR1 and CDR2 (germline): LNHDA, SQIVND (reference sequence). This CDR3 region has 12 residues. The V and J ends lost 6 bases and 6 bases respectively, with 12 bases between them. The CDR3 spells CASRFLGGEQYF. CDR3 nucleotides: TGTGCCAGTAGGTTTCTCGGGGGCGAGCAGTACTTC.

The chain couples TRBV21-1 to TRBJ2-3; the DNA was not compared with TRBD1, the D call given in the table. TRBV21-1 is given as a pseudogene. The CDR3 runs 14 residues. The CDR3 here is CASSKDRGTDTQYF. The CDR3, as DNA: TGTGCCAGCAGCAAAGACAGGGGCACAGATACGCAGTATTTT.

This clone was seen only once. The V call is TRBV4-1, the J call TRBJ2-2; 7 bases agree with TRBD1. CDR1 is MGHRA, CDR2 YSYEKL, per germline. J was trimmed by 5 bases and V by 4 bases; bases with no gene match: 4. The length of the CDR3 is 14 residues. The chain's CDR3 is CASSPLQGTGELFF. The CDR3 nucleotides are TGCGCCAGCAGCCCACTACAGGGGACCGGGGAGCTGTTTTTT.

The chain employs TRBV30 and TRBJ2-5; 7 positions agree with TRBD2. Germline V gene sequence: CDR1 GTSNPN, CDR2 SVGIG (reference sequence). Trimming at V came to 1 base and at J to 4 bases, leaving 6 bases not matched to a gene. The CDR3 covers 14 residues. The CDR3 spells CAWSAWTRVETQYF. The CDR3 DNA sequence: TGTGCCTGGAGTGCCTGGACTAGAGTAGAGACCCAGTACTTC.

The rearrangement links TRBV30 to TRBJ2-7; 8 bases match TRBD1. Trimming at V came to 0 bases and at J to 2 bases, leaving 6 bases not matched to a gene. Germline CDR1 and CDR2: GTSNPN and SVGIG (reference sequence). The CDR3 covers 15 residues. The CDR3 DNA reads as TGTGCCTGGAGTGTGGCAGGGGGCAAGGCCTACGAGCAGTACTTC. It translates to CAWSVAGGKAYEQYF.

In its sample, this clone was seen once. The chain has TRBV4-2 and TRBJ2-3; 7 bases map to TRBD1. CDR1 and CDR2 (germline): LGHNA, YNFKEQ. Losses at the gene ends were 8 bases for V and 1 base for J; bases not matched to a gene: 3. The CDR3 is made up of 13 amino acids. In nucleotides, the CDR3 is TGTGCCAGCGGGGACAGAGGCACAGATACGCAGTATTTT. It encodes CASGDRGTDTQYF.

This clone was seen repeatedly, ten times or more. J is TRBJ2-1 and V is TRBV5-1; 9 bases map to TRBD2. With V trimmed by 3 bases and J by 7 bases, 11 bases remained unmatched. CDR3 length: 16 residues. The germline V gene encodes CDR1 SGHRS and CDR2 YFSETQ. The CDR3 DNA sequence: TGCGCCAGCAGCTGGGGGCGACTAGCGGATAAGAATGAGCAGTTCTTC. It is translated as CASSWGRLADKNEQFF.

Comments on this clone: At one boundary the junction diverges from the germline segment, which might be a read error. The rearrangement uses TRBV7-9 and TRBJ2-3; TRBD2 aligns across 9 bases. Germline CDR1 is SEHNR and CDR2 is FQNEAQ (reference sequence). The CDR3 consists of 14 residues. In nucleotides, the CDR3 is TGTGCCAGCAGCATAGCGGGAGGCACAGATACGCAGTATTTT. This translates into CASSIAGGTDTQYF. Looking up the rest from reference TRBV7-9 and TRBJ2-3 gives the full variable domain: DTGVSQNPRHKITKRGQNVTFRCDPISEHNRLYWYRQTLGQGPEFLTYFQNEAQLEKSRLLSDRFSAERPKGSFSTLEIQRTEQGDSAMYLCASSIAGGTDTQYFGPGTRLTVL.

The chain is built from TRBV4-2 and TRBJ1-6; 8 positions agree with TRBD1. The CDR3 has 18 amino acids. The germline gives CDR1 LGHNA, CDR2 YNFKEQ. Losses at the gene ends were 2 bases for V and 7 bases for J; bases not matched to a gene: 13. As DNA, the CDR3 is TGTGCCAGCAGCCAACGGACTCGACAGGGGTCGAAGAATTCACCCCTCCACTTT. Protein sequence: CASSQRTRQGSKNSPLHF.

The V call is TRBV5-4, the J call TRBJ1-1; TRBD1 might be the D (6 bases). The V gene lost 8 bases and the J gene lost 1 base, with 12 bases spanning the gap. The CDR3 runs to 13 residues. Germline CDR1 and CDR2: SGHNT and YYREEE (reference sequence). The CDR3 loop is CASTGFGNTEAFF. The CDR3 DNA reads TGTGCCAGTACAGGGTTTGGGAACACTGAAGCTTTCTTT.

V gene TRBV5-4 combines with J gene TRBJ1-1; TRBD1 is a possible D gene (6 bases). Germline loops: CDR1 SGHNT, CDR2 YYREEE (reference sequence). The germline V and J ends were trimmed by 2 bases and 8 bases, with 16 bases remaining between them. The CDR3 runs to 14 residues. CDR3 DNA: TGTGCCAGCAGCTTATTTTCCGGGACATACGAAGCTTTCTTT. Protein sequence: CASSLFSGTYEAFF.

V gene TRBV10-2 combines with J gene TRBJ2-2, with D perhaps TRBD2 (6 bases). CDR3 size: 13 residues. V dropped 10 bases and J dropped 4 bases, with 13 bases sitting between them. CDR1 and CDR2 from the germline V gene are WSHSY and SAAADI. Here the CDR3 DNA reads TGCGCCACATTGGGGGGATCCACCGGGGAGCTGTTTTTT. This translates into CATLGGSTGELFF.

The chain carries TRBV27 and TRBJ2-7, with a tentative D call TRBD2 (5 bases). Trimming left V 9 bases short and J 6 bases short, with 18 bases between. This CDR3 region has 13 residues. The germline CDR1 and CDR2 sequences are MNHEY and SMNVEV (reference sequence). CDR3 sequence (DNA): TGTGCCAGTAGACGAGACGGGGTTGGCGAGCAGTACTTC. This codes for CASRRDGVGEQYF.

CDR3 sequence reads: CASSLGQRGANEKLFF. The CDR3 nucleotides read TGTGCCAGCAGCTTGGGACAGCGTGGTGCTAATGAAAAACTGTTTTTT. This rearrangement joins TRBV5-5 to TRBJ1-4; D is possibly TRBD1 (5 bases). V lost 0 bases, J lost 3 bases, and 12 bases lay in between. The CDR3 extends over 16 amino acids. CDR1 and CDR2 from the germline V gene are SGHKS and YYEKEE (reference sequence). Combining the CDR3 with reference TRBV5-5 and TRBJ1-4 gives the whole variable domain DAGVTQSPTHLIKTRGQQVTLRCSPISGHKSVSWYQQVLGQGPQFIFQYYEKEERGRGNFPDRFSARQFPNYSSELNVNALLLGDSALYLCASSLGQRGANEKLFFGSGTQLSVL.

The V call is TRBV7-2, the J call TRBJ2-5; D unclear. V lost 5 bases to trimming and J lost 4 bases, with 5 bases between them. CDR1 is SGHTA and CDR2 is FQGNSA in the germline V gene. The CDR3 spans 11 residues. CDR3 nucleotide sequence: TGTGCCAGCAGCCGCGTAGAGACCCAGTACTTC. Protein product: CASSRVETQYF.

The rearrangement uses TRBV20-1 and TRBJ2-5, with D possibly being TRBD2 (5 bases). In germline, CDR1 is DFQATT, CDR2 SNEGSKA (reference sequence). Between the trimmed V and J ends, which lost 6 bases and 4 bases, there was a span of 9 bases. The CDR3 is 11 amino acids. CDR3 nucleotides: TGCAGTGCCGGGGTGCCAGAGACCCAGTACTTC. This translates into CSAGVPETQYF.

The V and J genes are TRBV6-6 and TRBJ1-1, with D possibly matching TRBD1 (5 bases). The V and J ends lost 7 bases and 6 bases respectively, with 18 bases between them. This CDR3 is built from 14 residues. Germline CDR1 reads MNHNY; CDR2 reads SVGAGI (reference sequence). DNA for the CDR3: TGTGCCAGCACCTACGGGAGACAGAGCCCTGAAGCTTTCTTT. This translates into CASTYGRQSPEAFF.

The chain uses TRBV5-5 and TRBJ2-3; TRBD2 might be the D (6 bases). V lost 0 bases and J lost 6, with 14 bases in between. Germline loops: CDR1 SGHKS, CDR2 YYEKEE (reference sequence). The CDR3 loop spans 15 amino acids. CDR3 sequence (DNA): TGTGCCAGCAGCTTGGGGGCGGGAATAGGGGATACGCAGTATTTT. Translation: CASSLGAGIGDTQYF.

The chain links TRBV6-1 to TRBJ1-5; 7 bases agree with TRBD1. The CDR3 spans 14 residues. V lost 7 bases, J lost 3 bases, and 6 bases stayed unmatched. CDR1 is MNHNS, CDR2 SASEGT, per germline. The CDR3 bases are TGTGCCAGCATACCCGGGACAGTCAATCAGCCCCAGCATTTT. Its protein is CASIPGTVNQPQHF.